This T cell receptor beta chain is from a study of low-dose radiotherapy and immunotherapy resistance in tumors. Primers targeting TRAV and TRBV primed first-strand cDNA, covering alpha and beta chains. TCRs were put through approximately 21 PCR cycles of amplification with Phusion. A constant-region primer and the V-primer adapter served as the primer pair. Using its own MiXCR run on the reads, TCRdb lists one record per CDR3 protein. This table holds 65,000 to 90,000 distinct CDR3 sequences, 18% found once. This clonotype has a count of ten or more. This sample's time point: before trial treatment. Low-dose radiotherapy, low-dose cyclophosphamide, aspirin, ipilimumab and nivolumab were all given to the donors. The patients who were eligible all carried advanced solid tumors that lacked tumor-infiltrating lymphocytes, meaning the tumors were TIL-negative. The CDR3 has 16 residues. CDR1 and CDR2 from the germline V gene are SGHAT and FQDESV (reference sequence). J lost 9 bases, V lost 1 base, and 10 bases had no gene match.

The V and J genes are TRBV11-1 and TRBJ2-1, with TRBD2 matching over 9 bases. This material consisted of PBMCs, taken before treatment. The sequence derives from a male donor with prostate cancer. The CDR3 sequence: CASSLGGRAVNGEQFF. Written as DNA, the CDR3 is TGTGCCAGCAGCTTAGGCGGGAGGGCCGTTAACGGTGAGCAGTTCTTC. Together with reference TRBV11-1 and TRBJ2-1, the CDR3 gives the full variable domain: EAEVAQSPRYKITEKSQAVAFWCDPISGHATLYWYRQILGQGPELLVQFQDESVVDDSQLPKDRFSAERLKGVDSTLKIQPAELGDSAMYLCASSLGGRAVNGEQFFGPGTRLTVL.